A single sample is the source of the 23 T cell receptor beta chains below, sequenced in a study of control samples from healthy donors and cancer patients. Generated by immunoSEQ multiplex PCR, the TCRdb table keeps only in-frame clones and is missing some. The sample lists 100,000 to 110,000 clones, roughly 84% occurring once. Sequencing was done on a sample of blood. These receptors were obtained from a woman between 50 and 59 years old in good health.

The chain carries TRBV5-1 and TRBJ1-4, with D uncertain. V lost 1 base and J lost 1, with 5 bases in between. The CDR3 extends over 14 amino acids. CDR1 is SGHRS and CDR2 is YFSETQ in the germline V gene. CDR3 nucleotide sequence: TGCGCCAGCAGCTTGTCTGGAACTAATGAAAAACTGTTTTTT. Translated, it gives CASSLSGTNEKLFF.

The rearrangement uses TRBV4-3 and TRBJ2-1; possibly TRBD1 or TRBD2 for D (5 bases each). In germline, CDR1 is LGHNA, CDR2 YSLEER. The CDR3 length is 16 residues. Trimming cost V 0 bases and J 6 bases, with 15 bases left between them. The DNA of the CDR3 is TGCGCCAGCAGCCAAGAGGGACGGATCCCCACCAATGAGCAGTTCTTC. Protein sequence: CASSQEGRIPTNEQFF.

The chain employs TRBV6-6 and TRBJ1-5, with 10 bases fitting TRBD1. The CDR3 has 21 amino acids. Trimming took 6 bases from V and 0 from J; bases not matched to a gene: 20. Per germline, CDR1 MNHNY and CDR2 SVGAGI (reference sequence). This chain's CDR3 is CASRRQGAQGRVFYSNQPQHF. CDR3 DNA sequence: TGTGCCAGCAGGCGACAGGGGGCCCAGGGTCGCGTATTTTATAGCAATCAGCCCCAGCATTTT.

This clone turned up a few times. The V gene is TRBV7-2, the J gene TRBJ1-3; D perhaps matches TRBD1 (5 bases). CDR1 is SGHTA, CDR2 FQGNSA, per germline. Trimming took off 5 bases at V and 2 bases at J, with 13 bases between the two ends. The CDR3 spans 15 residues. The CDR3 nucleotides read TGTGCCAGCAGCCCGACGGGGGGGGCTGGAAACACCATATATTTT. Encoded protein: CASSPTGGAGNTIYF.

V is TRBV6-5 and J is TRBJ2-7, with 9 bases that match TRBD1. Germline-derived CDR1 and CDR2 are MNHEY and SVGAGI. V lost 8 bases to trimming and J lost 6 bases; unmatched junction nucleotides: 8. The length of the CDR3 is 13 residues. CDR3 sequence: CASCRDRDSEQYF. CDR3 in DNA: TGTGCCAGCTGCCGGGACAGGGACAGCGAGCAGTACTTC.

The chain uses TRBV9 and TRBJ2-5, with 8 positions matching TRBD2. The CDR3 sequence is 16 residues long. V trimming: 4 bases; J trimming: 5 bases; junction bases outside the gene matches: 13. The germline CDR1 and CDR2 sequences are SGDLS and YYNGEE. CDR3 DNA: TGTGCCAGCAGCCCCGCGGAGGGACTAGTCCTCGAGACCCAGTACTTC. Protein: CASSPAEGLVLETQYF.

This chain uses TRBV13 with TRBJ2-5; 7 positions match TRBD2. From germline, CDR1 is PRHDT and CDR2 FYEKMQ (reference sequence). J gave up 4 bases and V 8 bases, and 7 bases lay outside the gene matches. The CDR3 covers 13 residues. CDR3 nucleotide sequence: TGTGCCAGCGCGGGGGTAGCGTTAGAGACCCAGTACTTC. Amino acids: CASAGVALETQYF. The full variable domain, in which reference TRBV13 and TRBJ2-5 provide the parts outside the CDR3, is AAGVIQSPRHLIKEKRETATLKCYPIPRHDTVYWYQQGPGQDPQFLISFYEKMQSDKGSIPDRFSAQQFSDYHSELNMSSLELGDSALYFCASAGVALETQYFGPGTRLLVL.

V is TRBV18 and J is TRBJ1-1; no definite D call. The germline V and J ends were trimmed by 6 bases and 0 bases, with 11 bases remaining between them. The CDR3 spans 14 residues. Germline V CDR1 and CDR2: KGHSH, LQKENI. CDR3 loop: CASSGRKLNTEAFF. The DNA for the CDR3 is TGTGCCAGCTCCGGACGGAAACTGAACACTGAAGCTTTCTTT.

The J gene is TRBJ2-2, the V gene TRBV30; D not resolved. V lost 5 bases to trimming and J lost 7 bases, with 14 bases between them. The CDR3 covers 13 residues. Germline V gene data show CDR1 as GTSNPN and CDR2 as SVGIG (reference sequence). The CDR3 region has the DNA TGTGCCTGGGCCCTCGGCGGCGTCGGGGAGCTGTTTTTT. It translates to CAWALGGVGELFF.

A few counts support this clone. The J gene is TRBJ2-7, the V gene TRBV6-4, with TRBD2 identical over 9 bases. CDR1 is MRHNA, CDR2 SNTAGT, per germline. The junction had 6 bases not matched to a gene; V was cut back by 7 bases and J by 2 bases. This CDR3 spans 14 amino acids. The CDR3 sequence: CASTLAGVAYEQYV. CDR3 DNA sequence: TGTGCCAGCACCTTAGCGGGAGTTGCCTACGAGCAGTACGTC.

V is TRBV3-1 (or the pseudogene TRBV3-2) and J is TRBJ1-1, with D tentatively TRBD1 (5 bases). The V end lost 6 bases, the J end lost 4 bases, and 15 bases lay between the germline ends. The CDR3 spans 14 residues. The germline V gene encodes CDR1 LGHDT and CDR2 YNNKEL (reference sequence). CDR3 protein: CASRKKGTSTEAFF. In DNA form, the CDR3 reads TGTGCCAGCAGGAAAAAAGGGACGTCCACTGAAGCTTTCTTT.

The chain couples TRBV6-5 to TRBJ2-3; the match to TRBD1 covers 12 bases. Germline CDR1 MNHEY, CDR2 SVGAGI. The CDR3 totals 15 residues. Unmatched junction bases numbered 10, after V lost 10 bases and J lost 5 bases. The CDR3 here is CATTRDRGQVDTQYF. Here the CDR3 DNA reads TGTGCCACGACCCGGGACAGGGGGCAGGTAGATACGCAGTATTTT.

In DNA, the CDR3 is TGTGCCAGCAGCCCTGGACCGGGCAGCGAGCAGTACTTC. The encoded protein is CASSPGPGSEQYF. The chain links TRBV11-3 to TRBJ2-7; D not certain. The length of the CDR3 is 13 residues. Per the germline V gene, CDR1 is SGHNT and CDR2 is YENEEA. With 5 bases removed from V and 6 bases from J, the gap between germline ends came to 14 bases.

This clone was detected only a few times. The rearrangement joins TRBV6-4 to TRBJ2-1, with a possible D match to TRBD2 (6 bases). The germline CDR1 and CDR2 sequences are MRHNA and SNTAGT. The length of the CDR3 is 13 residues. The ends were cut back, 9 bases at V and 5 bases at J, with 14 bases in the middle. The DNA for the CDR3 is TGTGCCAGTTCCCGGGACTTTAACAATGAGCAGTTCTTC. Translating gives CASSRDFNNEQFF.

The CDR3 bases are TGTGCCAGCAGTTCATTAGGGACGGCCTATGGCTACACCTTC. The encoded protein is CASSSLGTAYGYTF. V gene TRBV7-2 combines with J gene TRBJ1-2, with D possibly matching TRBD1 (5 bases). CDR3 length: 14 residues. The V gene's germline CDR1 is SGHTA and CDR2 FQGNSA. V was shortened by 6 bases and J by 4 bases, with 15 bases between the two germline ends.

The chain employs TRBV25-1 and TRBJ1-1; D unclear. V lost 2 bases and J lost 4, with 8 bases in between. The germline V gene has CDR1 MGHDK and CDR2 SYGVNS. CDR3 length: 13 residues. DNA for the CDR3: TGTGCCAGCAGTGAACCGGGTGGCACTGAAGCTTTCTTT. Translation gives CASSEPGGTEAFF.

The genes are TRBV20-1 and TRBJ2-7; D not resolved. V was trimmed by 6 bases and J by 3 bases, leaving 9 bases between them. The V gene's germline CDR1 is DFQATT and CDR2 SNEGSKA (reference sequence). The CDR3 is made up of 11 amino acids. In DNA form, the CDR3 reads TGCAGTGCCAGCCCCTACTACGAGCAGTACTTC. This translates into CSASPYYEQYF.

The rearrangement uses TRBV27 and TRBJ2-7, with 8 bases lining up with TRBD1. Per germline, CDR1 MNHEY and CDR2 SMNVEV (reference sequence). The CDR3 length is 15 residues. Trimming cost V 0 bases and J 4 bases; bases outside gene matches: 5. CDR3 in DNA: TGTGCCAGCAGTTTATCCCCAGGGGGCGGATACGAGCAGTACTTC. It specifies CASSLSPGGGYEQYF.

The chain is built from TRBV30 and TRBJ2-7; possibly TRBD2 for D (6 bases). The ends were cut back, 2 bases at V and 2 bases at J, with 13 bases in the middle. Germline CDR1 is GTSNPN and CDR2 is SVGIG (reference sequence). This CDR3 has 14 amino acids. CDR3 loop: CAWSPPSATYEQYV. Here the CDR3 DNA reads TGTGCCTGGAGTCCACCTAGCGCCACCTACGAGCAGTACGTC.

In this sample, this clone turned up once. CDR3 bases: TGTGCCACCAGTGGTAGAAACAAAAACTCCTACAATGAGCAGTTCTTC. Translating it yields CATSGRNKNSYNEQFF. The chain joins TRBV24-1 to TRBJ2-1, with D hard to call. The germline gives CDR1 KGHDR, CDR2 SFDVKD. V was shortened by 5 bases and J by 0 bases, with 13 bases between the two germline ends. The CDR3 extends over 16 amino acids.

The gene calls are TRBV27 and TRBJ2-1, with a weak D call TRBD2 (6 bases). This CDR3 has 17 residues. CDR1 is MNHEY, CDR2 SMNVEV, per germline (reference sequence). V shed 2 bases and J shed 3 bases, with 17 bases lying between them. For the CDR3, the DNA is TGTGCCAGCAGTTTAGTCGGGAGAGCAACTCACTACAATGAGCAGTTCTTC. Translation gives CASSLVGRATHYNEQFF.

This chain connects TRBV19 to TRBJ1-1, with D unresolved. Germline CDR1 and CDR2: LNHDA and SQIVND (reference sequence). CDR3 length equals 14 residues. V dropped 5 bases and J dropped 0 bases, with 10 bases sitting between them. The CDR3 DNA is TGTGCCAGTAGTTTGGACGGGATGAACACTGAAGCTTTCTTT. As protein: CASSLDGMNTEAFF. Variable domain in full (rest from reference TRBV19 and TRBJ1-1): DGGITQSPKYLFRKEGQNVTLSCEQNLNHDAMYWYRQDPGQGLRLIYYSQIVNDFQKGDIAEGYSVSREKKESFPLTVTSAQKNPTAFYLCASSLDGMNTEAFFGQGTRLTVV.

This clone came up once. This chain joins TRBV18 and TRBJ2-1; D is ambiguous. CDR3 length equals 12 residues. CDR1 and CDR2 (germline): KGHSH, LQKENI. V was pared by 6 bases and J by 1 base, with 4 bases between. In nucleotides, the CDR3 is TGTGCCAGCTCGCCATCCTACAATGAGCAGTTCTTC. It is translated as CASSPSYNEQFF.